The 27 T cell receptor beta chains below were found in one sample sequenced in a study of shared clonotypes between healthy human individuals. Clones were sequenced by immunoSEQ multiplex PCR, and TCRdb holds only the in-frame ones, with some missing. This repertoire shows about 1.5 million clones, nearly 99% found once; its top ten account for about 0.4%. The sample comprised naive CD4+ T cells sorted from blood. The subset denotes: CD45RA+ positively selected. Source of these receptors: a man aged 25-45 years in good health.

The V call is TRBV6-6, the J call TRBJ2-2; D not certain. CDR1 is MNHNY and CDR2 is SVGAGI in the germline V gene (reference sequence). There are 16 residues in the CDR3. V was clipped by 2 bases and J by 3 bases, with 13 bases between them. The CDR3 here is CASSYGDSLDTGELFF. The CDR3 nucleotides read TGTGCCAGCAGTTACGGGGATAGCCTAGACACCGGGGAGCTGTTTTTT.

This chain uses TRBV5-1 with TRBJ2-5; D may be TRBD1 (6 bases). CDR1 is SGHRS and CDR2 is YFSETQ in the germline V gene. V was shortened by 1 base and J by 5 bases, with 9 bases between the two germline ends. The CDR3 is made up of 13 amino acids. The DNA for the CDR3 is TGCGCCAGCAGCTTGATGCAGGGGGAGACCCAGTACTTC. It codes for CASSLMQGETQYF.

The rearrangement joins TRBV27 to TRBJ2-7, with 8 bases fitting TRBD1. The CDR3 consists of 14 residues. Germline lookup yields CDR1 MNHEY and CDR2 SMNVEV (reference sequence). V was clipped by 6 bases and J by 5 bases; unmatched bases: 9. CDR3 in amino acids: CASRRSGGYNEQYF. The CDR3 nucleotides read TGTGCCAGCAGGAGATCAGGGGGCTATAACGAGCAGTACTTC.

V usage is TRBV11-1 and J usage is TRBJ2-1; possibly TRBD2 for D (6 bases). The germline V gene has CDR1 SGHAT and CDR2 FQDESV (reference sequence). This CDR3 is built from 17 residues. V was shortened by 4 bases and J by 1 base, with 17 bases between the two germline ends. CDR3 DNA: TGTGCCAGCAGCTCAACCGTGAGGGGAGGTTCCTACAATGAGCAGTTCTTC. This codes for CASSSTVRGGSYNEQFF.

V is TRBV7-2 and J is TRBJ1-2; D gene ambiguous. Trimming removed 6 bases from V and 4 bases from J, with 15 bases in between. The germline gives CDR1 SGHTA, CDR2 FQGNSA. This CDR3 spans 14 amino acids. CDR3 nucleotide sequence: TGTGCCAGCAGTTCTGACCCGAGCGTCTATGGCTACACCTTC. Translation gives CASSSDPSVYGYTF.

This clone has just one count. CDR3: CAIIEGGAFF. In DNA, the CDR3 is TGTGCCATCATAGAGGGAGGGGCTTTCTTT. This chain connects TRBV10-3 to TRBJ1-1; no clear D gene. Germline assignment: CDR1 ENHRY and CDR2 SYGVKD. V was pared by 7 bases and J by 11 bases, with 11 bases between. CDR3 length equals 10 residues.

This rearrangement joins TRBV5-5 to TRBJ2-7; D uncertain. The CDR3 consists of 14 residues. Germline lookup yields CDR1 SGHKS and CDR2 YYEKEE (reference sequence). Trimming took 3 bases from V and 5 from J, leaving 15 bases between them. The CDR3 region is CASSSTVLYHEQYF. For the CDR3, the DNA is TGTGCCAGCAGCTCAACGGTCCTTTACCACGAGCAGTACTTC.

CDR3 DNA sequence: TGTGCCACCCTTTCAGGGAACCAAGAGACCCAGTACTTC. Translated: CATLSGNQETQYF. The V gene is TRBV10-3, the J gene TRBJ2-5; a weak D match, TRBD1 (5 bases). V was pared by 10 bases and J by 0 bases, with 12 bases between. The germline V gene encodes CDR1 ENHRY and CDR2 SYGVKD. The CDR3 consists of 13 residues.

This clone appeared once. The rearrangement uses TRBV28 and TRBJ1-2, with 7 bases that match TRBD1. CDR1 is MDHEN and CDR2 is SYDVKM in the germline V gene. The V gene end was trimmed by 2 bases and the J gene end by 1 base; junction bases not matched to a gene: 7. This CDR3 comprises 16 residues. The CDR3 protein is CASSLAGTDNNYGYTF. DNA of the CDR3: TGTGCCAGCAGTTTAGCAGGGACAGACAATAACTATGGCTACACCTTC.

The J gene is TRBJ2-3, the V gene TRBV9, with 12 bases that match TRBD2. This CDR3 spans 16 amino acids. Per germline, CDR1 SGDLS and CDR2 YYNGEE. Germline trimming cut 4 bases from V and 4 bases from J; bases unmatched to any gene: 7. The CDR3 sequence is CASSPGRLAGADTQYF. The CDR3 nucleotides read TGTGCCAGCAGCCCAGGTCGACTAGCGGGAGCAGATACGCAGTATTTT.

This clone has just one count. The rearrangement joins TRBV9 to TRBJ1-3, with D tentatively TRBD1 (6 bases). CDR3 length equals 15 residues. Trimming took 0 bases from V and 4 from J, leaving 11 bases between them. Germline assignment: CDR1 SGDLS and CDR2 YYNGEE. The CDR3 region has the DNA TGTGCCAGCAGCGTAGCGACAGGCCTGGGAAACACCATATATTTT. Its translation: CASSVATGLGNTIYF.

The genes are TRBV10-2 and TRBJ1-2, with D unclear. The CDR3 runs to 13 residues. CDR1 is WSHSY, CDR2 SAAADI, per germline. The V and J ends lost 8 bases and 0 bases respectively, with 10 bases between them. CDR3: CASADRTNYGYTF. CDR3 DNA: TGCGCCAGCGCGGACCGCACTAACTATGGCTACACCTTC.

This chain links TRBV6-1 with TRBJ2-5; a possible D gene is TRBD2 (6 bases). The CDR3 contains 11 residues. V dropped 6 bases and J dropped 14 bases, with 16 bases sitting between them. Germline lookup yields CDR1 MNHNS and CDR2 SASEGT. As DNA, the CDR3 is TGTGCCAGCAGATGGGGGGTGGGAGTCTACTTC. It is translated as CASRWGVGVYF.

The CDR3 protein is CASSDRDRGRHEQYF. CDR3 nucleotide sequence: TGTGCCAGCAGCGACCGGGACAGGGGGAGACACGAGCAGTACTTC. This sequence joins TRBV7-9 and TRBJ2-7; TRBD1 agrees at 11 bases. The V gene's germline CDR1 is SEHNR and CDR2 FQNEAQ (reference sequence). V lost 5 bases, J lost 5 bases, and 8 bases stayed unmatched. This CDR3 is built from 15 residues.

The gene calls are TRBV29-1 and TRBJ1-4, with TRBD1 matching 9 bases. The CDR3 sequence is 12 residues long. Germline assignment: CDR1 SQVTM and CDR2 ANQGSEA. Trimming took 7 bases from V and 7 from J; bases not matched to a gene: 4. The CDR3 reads CSGRQGGEKLFF. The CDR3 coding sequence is TGCAGCGGGAGACAGGGGGGTGAAAAACTGTTTTTT.

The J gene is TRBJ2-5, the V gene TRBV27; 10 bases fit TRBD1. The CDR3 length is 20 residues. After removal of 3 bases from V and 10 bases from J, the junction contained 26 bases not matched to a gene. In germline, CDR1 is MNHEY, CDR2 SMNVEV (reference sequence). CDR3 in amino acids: CASSLFSLLRTEGQGSIQYF. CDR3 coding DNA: TGTGCCAGCAGTTTGTTCTCCCTTTTACGGACCGAGGGACAGGGGTCGATCCAGTACTTC.

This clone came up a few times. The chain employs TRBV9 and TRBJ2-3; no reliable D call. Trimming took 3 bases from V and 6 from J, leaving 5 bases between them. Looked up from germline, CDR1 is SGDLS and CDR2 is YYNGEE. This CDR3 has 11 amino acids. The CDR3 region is CASSAGDTQYF. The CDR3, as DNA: TGTGCCAGCAGCGCTGGGGATACGCAGTATTTT.

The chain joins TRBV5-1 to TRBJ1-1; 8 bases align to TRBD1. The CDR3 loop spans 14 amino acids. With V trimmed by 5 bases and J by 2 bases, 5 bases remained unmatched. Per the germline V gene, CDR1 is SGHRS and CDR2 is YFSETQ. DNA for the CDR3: TGCGCCAGCAGGAGGACAGGGACAAACACTGAAGCTTTCTTT. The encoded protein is CASRRTGTNTEAFF.

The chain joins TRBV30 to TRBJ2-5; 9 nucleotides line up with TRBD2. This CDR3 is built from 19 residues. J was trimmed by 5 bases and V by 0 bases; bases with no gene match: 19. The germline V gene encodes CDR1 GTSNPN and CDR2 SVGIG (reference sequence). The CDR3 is CAWSVLVLAGRAGGETQYF. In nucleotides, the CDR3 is TGTGCCTGGAGTGTATTGGTACTAGCGGGCAGAGCGGGGGGCGAGACCCAGTACTTC.

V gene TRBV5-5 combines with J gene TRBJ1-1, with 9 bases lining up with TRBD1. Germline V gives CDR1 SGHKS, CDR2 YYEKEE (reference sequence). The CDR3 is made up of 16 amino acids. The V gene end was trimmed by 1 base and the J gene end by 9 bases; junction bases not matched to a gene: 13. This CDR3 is CASSLTGGITQTQAFF. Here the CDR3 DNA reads TGTGCCAGCAGCTTGACAGGGGGCATAACCCAGACTCAAGCTTTCTTT.

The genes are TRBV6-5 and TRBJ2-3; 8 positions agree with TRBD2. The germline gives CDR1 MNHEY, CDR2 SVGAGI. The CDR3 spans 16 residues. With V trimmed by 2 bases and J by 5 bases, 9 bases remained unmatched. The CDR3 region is CASSYGSGGPGDTQYF. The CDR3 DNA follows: TGTGCCAGCAGTTACGGATCGGGAGGGCCGGGAGATACGCAGTATTTT.

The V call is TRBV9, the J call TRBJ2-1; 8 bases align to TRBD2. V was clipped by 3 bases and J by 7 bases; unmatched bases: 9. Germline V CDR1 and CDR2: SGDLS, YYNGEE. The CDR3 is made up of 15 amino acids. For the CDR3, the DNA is TGTGCCAGCAGCGAGCAGGGCGGGAGGCATAATGAGCAGTTCTTC. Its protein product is CASSEQGGRHNEQFF.

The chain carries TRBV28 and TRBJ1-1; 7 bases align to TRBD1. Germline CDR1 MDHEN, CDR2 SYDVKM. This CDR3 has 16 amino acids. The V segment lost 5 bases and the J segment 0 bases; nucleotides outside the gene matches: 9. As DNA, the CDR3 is TGTGCCAGCAGTATAAGGACAGGAGGAATGAACACTGAAGCTTTCTTT. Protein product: CASSIRTGGMNTEAFF.

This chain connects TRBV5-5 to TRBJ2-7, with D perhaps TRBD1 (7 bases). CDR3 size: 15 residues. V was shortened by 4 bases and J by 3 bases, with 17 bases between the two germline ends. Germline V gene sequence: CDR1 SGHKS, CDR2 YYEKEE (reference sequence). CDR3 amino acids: CASSPAGQGGYEQYF. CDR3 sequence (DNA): TGTGCCAGCAGCCCCGCTGGGCAGGGGGGCTACGAGCAGTACTTC.

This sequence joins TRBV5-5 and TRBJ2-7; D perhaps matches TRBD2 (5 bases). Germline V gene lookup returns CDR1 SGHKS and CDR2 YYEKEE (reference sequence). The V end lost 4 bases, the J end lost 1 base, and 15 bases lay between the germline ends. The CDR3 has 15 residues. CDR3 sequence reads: CASSRPGSLSYEQYF. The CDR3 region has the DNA TGTGCCAGCAGCCGACCGGGATCCCTTTCCTACGAGCAGTACTTC.

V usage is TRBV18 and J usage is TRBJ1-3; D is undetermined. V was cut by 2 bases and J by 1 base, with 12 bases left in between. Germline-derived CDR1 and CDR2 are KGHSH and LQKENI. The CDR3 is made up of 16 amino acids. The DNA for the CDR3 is TGTGCCAGCTCACCAAAGCAGACCGAGTCTGGAAACACCATATATTTT. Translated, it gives CASSPKQTESGNTIYF.

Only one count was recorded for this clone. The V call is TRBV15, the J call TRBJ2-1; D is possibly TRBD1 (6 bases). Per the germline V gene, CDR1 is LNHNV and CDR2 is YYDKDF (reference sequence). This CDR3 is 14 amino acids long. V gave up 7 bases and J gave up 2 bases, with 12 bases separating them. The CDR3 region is CATNRQEAYNEQFF. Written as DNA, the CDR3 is TGTGCCACCAATCGACAGGAGGCCTACAATGAGCAGTTCTTC.